The TCR beta chain described here comes from a study of T cells in Graves' hyperthyroidism and ophthalmopathy (dated by TCRdb to the late 2010s). Some background on the complete study: Peripheral blood was collected at initial diagnosis, before any treatment. To identify distinguishing TCR V-J signatures, a discovery cohort of roughly 100 patients was used, comprising 40 to 45 with Graves' ophthalmopathy and approximately 57 with stable Graves' hyperthyroidism. An independent validation cohort of about 20 hyperthyroidism patients and 17 patients who later progressed to ophthalmopathy tested prospective prediction of ophthalmopathy. The approximately 100 discovery patients were randomly split 7:3 into training and test sets. The study also compared thyroid tissue and blood T-cell repertoires from five or six Graves' hyperthyroidism patients. Following sampling, methimazole starting at 30 mg daily was given to hyperthyroidism patients, and high-dose intravenous methylprednisolone was given to ophthalmopathy patients. The paper describes TCR Vbeta CDR3 sequencing of 120 to 150 peripheral blood samples, made up of 43 ophthalmopathy patients, roughly 72 hyperthyroidism patients and about 17 progressor patients. Broader findings and caveats from the paper: Blood samples also contained most of the expanded thyroid clonotypes (frequency above 0.001), which suggests that blood repertoires may reflect thyroid immune responses. No statistical method was used to fix the sample size in advance, and group allocation was not hidden from the investigators. In validation, progression to ophthalmopathy was predicted by the model with 70.59% sensitivity and around 76% specificity, a median of 6.5 months before onset. A model built on a 13 V-J signature distinguished ophthalmopathy from stable hyperthyroidism, reaching roughly 88% sensitivity and about 81% specificity in cross-validation and 80%/75% in testing.

V is pared back by 6 bases and J by 1 base, with 21 bases lying between the germline termini. The CDR3 runs 17 amino acids, cysteine and phenylalanine included. The retained sequence is limited to the CDR3, 51 bases, with the frame set at the first base. A patient counted as having stable Graves' hyperthyroidism if no progression to ophthalmopathy occurred over 18 months of follow-up. Hyperthyroidism patients were newly diagnosed, had a disease duration of under 2 months, and were aged 18 to 65 years. Any patient with an uncontrolled infection, another autoimmune disease, pregnancy or lactation was excluded. Diagnoses relied on clinical symptoms, serum thyroxine and TRAb, thyroid ultrasound and orbital computed tomography. Ficoll-Paque density gradient centrifugation was used to isolate PBMCs from approximately 10 ml of fresh peripheral blood. Trizol reagent was used to extract total RNA, and RNA quality was then checked on an Agilent 2100 Bioanalyzer.

About this clonotype itself: This clone's antigen is unknown. Base qualities are not recorded, but no much larger clone differs from it by a single base.

The TCR beta CDR3 regions were amplified from RNA transcripts. For the first round of RT-PCR on the TCR CDR3, the HTBI primer set was used together with the Qiagen OneStep RT-PCR kit. Libraries were constructed in a second round of multiplex PCR, after which size selection and purification were carried out. The libraries were sequenced on an Illumina HiSeq2000 using paired-end 100 bp reads. As for how the authors treated the data: Raw data were processed with SOAPnuke, discarding reads with adapters, uncalled bases, mean Phred below 15, or no exact constant-primer or identifier match. COPE v1.2.5 was used to merge high-quality paired reads, and clonotypes were defined as unique nucleotide sequences. MiTCR v1.1 was used to align clonotypes to the IMGT TRBV, TRBD and TRBJ reference segments. Analysis was restricted to V-J combinations with a frequency above 0.0001, which covered approximately 99% of repertoires. A TCS score was defined as the ratio of F50 (clonal expansion) to E x V (chaos), with BLOSUM62-based TCRdist applied between CDR3 peptides within each V-J. Welch's t-statistics and random forest reduced fewer than 600 V-J features to around 14, which were used in a naive Bayes classifier (R e1071). The public reads were reanalyzed by TCRdb: fastp trimming at Q25, MiXCR alignment, in-frame beta chains only. CDR3 protein duplicates are merged, each entry listing the most common genes and DNA. The V and J calls reflect TCRdb's pipeline rather than the authors' work. Counted in this sample were 300,000 to 350,000 distinct CDR3 sequences; around 16% of them appeared once. The ten most abundant clones make up approximately 33% of the sample.

Recombination connected TRBV12-3 or TRBV12-4 to TRBJ2-5; the D gene could be TRBD1 or TRBD2, each one agreeing over 5 bases. Sequenced sample: blood. This sequence originates from a man aged 30 to 39 with Graves' hyperthyroidism. The nucleotides read TGTGCCAGCAGGGTTCCGGGACCGCCTATACCCCAAGAGACCCAGTACTTC. Its protein reads: CASRVPGPPIPQETQYF.